This T cell receptor beta chain was retrieved from a study of blood T cell repertoires in COVID-19. The germline CDR1 and CDR2 sequences are MGHDK and SYGVNS. V gave up 4 bases and J gave up 6 bases; unmatched junction bases: 3. The CDR3 runs 14 residues. TCRdb's table, derived via immunoSEQ multiplex PCR, lists solely in-frame clones and lacks some. The table lists 150,000 to 200,000 clones, more than 75% of them singletons. This rearrangement joins TRBV25-1 to TRBJ1-6, with 7 bases fitting TRBD1. The sequence was collected from a man aged 40-49 years with active or convalescent COVID-19. Sequencing was carried out using peripheral blood. CDR3 protein: CASSARGSNSPLHF. The CDR3 DNA is TGTGCCAGCAGTGCCAGGGGGAGTAATTCACCCCTCCACTTT.